This TCR beta chain was sequenced for a study of T cell responses to AZD1222 COVID-19 vaccine. As for the study in general: Pooling covered second doses at about 4 or about 12 weeks. Study-wide results and caveats: Two AZD1222 doses significantly raised spike-specific TCR breadth and depth over controls. It was only a handful of AZD1222 recipients who were seropositive at baseline.

Clones were read by immunoSEQ multiplex PCR, and TCRdb kept only the in-frame ones, dropping some. Among over 110,000 clones listed, approximately 94% were seen once. The CDR3 length is 15 residues. Per the germline V gene, CDR1 is MGHDK and CDR2 is SYGVNS. V shed 2 bases and J shed 7 bases, with 17 bases lying between them. This clone was detected once. What it binds is unknown. The sample in question was peripheral blood, obtained on day 0 of AZD1222 vaccination. V and J are TRBV25-1 and TRBJ2-5; D call uncertain. The clonotype comes from an adult in good health. The CDR3 region is CASSEPGATWGTQYF. The CDR3 DNA follows: TGTGCCAGCAGTGAACCCGGAGCGACCTGGGGGACCCAGTACTTC.